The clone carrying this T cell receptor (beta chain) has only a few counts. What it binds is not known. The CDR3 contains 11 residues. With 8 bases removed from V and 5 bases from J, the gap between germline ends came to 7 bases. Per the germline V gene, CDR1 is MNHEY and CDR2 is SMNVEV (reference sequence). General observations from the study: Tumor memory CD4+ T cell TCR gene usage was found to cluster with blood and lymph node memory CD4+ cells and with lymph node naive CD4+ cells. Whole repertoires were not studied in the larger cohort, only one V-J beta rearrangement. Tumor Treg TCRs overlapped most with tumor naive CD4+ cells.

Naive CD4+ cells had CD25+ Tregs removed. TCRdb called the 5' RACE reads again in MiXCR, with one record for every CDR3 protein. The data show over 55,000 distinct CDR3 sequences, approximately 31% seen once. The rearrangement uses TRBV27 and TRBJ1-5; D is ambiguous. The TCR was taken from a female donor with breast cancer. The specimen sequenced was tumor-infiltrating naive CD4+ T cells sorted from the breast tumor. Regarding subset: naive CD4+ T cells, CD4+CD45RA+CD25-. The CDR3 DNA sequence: TGTGCCAGCGGTACTTATCAGCCCCAGCATTTT. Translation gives CASGTYQPQHF.